The table lists the clone carrying this T cell receptor beta chain with many counts. This specimen comes from a study of T cell repertoires in cytomegalovirus infection. Germline V CDR1 and CDR2: SGHTA, FQGNSA. This CDR3 comprises 16 residues. Trimming cost V 3 bases and J 0 bases, with 14 bases left between them. TCRdb fed the reads into MiXCR, producing one record per CDR3 protein. Among approximately 500,000 distinct CDR3 sequences listed, 26% were seen once. The source material was PBMCs. This chain connects TRBV7-2 to TRBJ1-2; D uncertain. The source is a human donor in good health (CMV status not recorded). Some clones in this sample may be carry-over from other donors' samples. The CDR3 DNA reads as TGTGCCAGCAGCTTCACTAGGGCCTCATCTAACTATGGCTACACCTTC. Translated, it gives CASSFTRASSNYGYTF.